The rows below give T cell receptor beta chains drawn from one sample of a study of T cells in Graves' hyperthyroidism and ophthalmopathy. From the multiplex PCR reads, TCRdb called clonotypes with MiXCR, one entry per CDR3 protein. The data show more than 550,000 distinct CDR3 sequences, 15% to 20% seen once. The specimen sequenced was blood. Receptors were obtained from a man aged 50 to 60 with Graves' hyperthyroidism. CDR3s include the opening cysteine and the closing phenylalanine or tryptophan. The D gene is left open where the match is weak. The size of a clone is reported for some rows only, either as once, few or many, or as a class for expanded clones.

d_gene: TRBD2
abundance: many
v_gene: TRBV2
j_gene: TRBJ2-7
CDR3aa: CASSPGLAGHSYEQYF
CDR3nt: TGTGCCAGCAGTCCAGGACTAGCGGGACACTCCTACGAGCAGTACTTC

d_gene: -
abundance: -
v_gene: TRBV7-3
j_gene: TRBJ1-1
CDR3aa: CASSLVSTDPGAFF
CDR3nt: TGTGCCAGCAGCTTAGTATCGACAGACCCTGGGGCTTTCTTT

d_gene: TRBD1
abundance: -
v_gene: TRBV6-1
j_gene: TRBJ1-1
CDR3aa: CASSGGTGGDTEAFF
CDR3nt: TGTGCCAGCAGTGGAGGGACAGGCGGAGACACTGAAGCTTTCTTT

d_gene: -
abundance: -
v_gene: TRBV18
j_gene: TRBJ1-5
CDR3aa: CASSIGVGNQPQHF
CDR3nt: TGTGCCAGCTCCATAGGGGTCGGTAATCAGCCCCAGCATTTT

d_gene: TRBD1
abundance: many
v_gene: TRBV7-2
j_gene: TRBJ1-1
CDR3aa: CASSLAVLRGRLGTEAFF
CDR3nt: TGTGCCAGCAGCTTAGCGGTATTGAGGGGGCGGTTGGGAACTGAAGCTTTCTTT

d_gene: -
abundance: few
v_gene: TRBV6-1
j_gene: TRBJ2-1
CDR3aa: CASTRNRGLPRNEQFF
CDR3nt: TGTGCCAGCACCCGCAATCGGGGTCTTCCAAGGAATGAGCAGTTCTTC

d_gene: -
abundance: many
v_gene: TRBV11-2
j_gene: TRBJ2-1
CDR3aa: CASSLERVSSYNEQFF
CDR3nt: TGTGCCAGCAGCTTAGAACGGGTGAGCTCCTACAATGAGCAGTTCTTC

d_gene: -
abundance: -
v_gene: TRBV7-9
j_gene: TRBJ1-2
CDR3aa: CASSPSGPGRAAYGYTF
CDR3nt: TGTGCCAGCAGCCCCTCCGGACCAGGGAGGGCGGCTTATGGCTACACCTTC

d_gene: -
abundance: few
v_gene: TRBV7-2
j_gene: TRBJ1-1
CDR3aa: CASSPGGRMNTEAFF
CDR3nt: TGTGCCAGCAGCCCGGGGGGACGGATGAACACTGAAGCTTTCTTT

d_gene: TRBD2
abundance: many
v_gene: TRBV27
j_gene: TRBJ2-7
CDR3aa: CASRPLAGSSYEQYF
CDR3nt: TGTGCCAGCAGACCCCTAGCGGGGAGCTCCTACGAGCAGTACTTC

d_gene: -
abundance: -
v_gene: TRBV2
j_gene: TRBJ2-6
CDR3aa: CASGVRGAGANVLTF
CDR3nt: TGTGCCAGCGGTGTCCGAGGGGCGGGGGCCAACGTCCTGACTTTC

d_gene: -
abundance: -
v_gene: TRBV15
j_gene: TRBJ1-6
CDR3aa: CATSDPRDHYNSPLHF
CDR3nt: TGTGCCACCAGCGACCCCCGGGACCATTATAATTCACCCCTCCACTTT

d_gene: -
abundance: many
v_gene: TRBV11-2
j_gene: TRBJ2-7
CDR3aa: CASSEYPGHPSYEQYF
CDR3nt: TGTGCCAGCAGCGAATATCCGGGACATCCAAGCTACGAGCAGTACTTC

d_gene: -
abundance: many
v_gene: TRBV24-1
j_gene: TRBJ2-3
CDR3aa: CATGSTGDADTQYF
CDR3nt: TGTGCCACCGGCTCTACGGGAGACGCAGATACGCAGTATTTT

d_gene: TRBD1
abundance: -
v_gene: TRBV28
j_gene: TRBJ1-1
CDR3aa: CASSPSTGGWTEAFF
CDR3nt: TGTGCCAGCAGCCCTTCGACAGGGGGCTGGACTGAAGCTTTCTTT

d_gene: TRBD2
abundance: -
v_gene: TRBV6-4
j_gene: TRBJ2-2
CDR3aa: CASSLGVAGDRTGELFF
CDR3nt: TGTGCCAGCTCCCTTGGGGTAGCGGGAGATCGGACCGGGGAGCTGTTTTTT

d_gene: -
abundance: many
v_gene: TRBV7-9
j_gene: TRBJ1-6
CDR3aa: CASSSDTSQLYNSPLHF
CDR3nt: TGTGCCAGCAGCTCGGACACCTCCCAACTCTATAATTCACCCCTCCACTTT